What follows are 25 T cell receptor beta chains derived from one specimen sequenced in a study of cytomegalovirus exposure and HLA in healthy donors. Method: immunoSEQ multiplex PCR; TCRdb's copy keeps in-frame clones and lacks some. The sample records some 170,000 clones, approximately 89% being singletons. The sample consisted of PBMCs. These receptors came from a man aged 30 to 45 in good health and CMV-seropositive.

The genes are TRBV5-8 and TRBJ1-5; 7 positions match TRBD1. This CDR3 region has 16 residues. V lost 4 bases to trimming and J lost 2 bases; unmatched junction nucleotides: 9. CDR1 SGHTS and CDR2 YDEGEE come from the germline V gene. CDR3 nucleotides: TGTGCCAGCAGCCCCCCTTTTGGGACAGGCAATCAGCCCCAGCATTTT. This translates into CASSPPFGTGNQPQHF. Using reference TRBV5-8 and TRBJ1-5 for the parts outside the CDR3, the full variable domain is EAGVTQSPTHLIKTRGQQATLRCSPISGHTSVYWYQQALGLGLQFLLWYDEGEERNRGNFPPRFSGRQFPNYSSELNVNALELEDSALYLCASSPPFGTGNQPQHFGDGTRLSIL.

This chain joins TRBV27 and TRBJ1-4, with 8 bases fitting TRBD1. The V gene end was trimmed by 5 bases and the J gene end by 10 bases; junction bases not matched to a gene: 12. CDR1 and CDR2 (germline): MNHEY, SMNVEV (reference sequence). The CDR3 covers 15 residues. CDR3 protein: CASSEQGDASGKLFF. The CDR3 bases are TGTGCCAGCAGTGAACAGGGGGACGCGTCGGGAAAACTGTTTTTT.

The J gene is TRBJ1-1, the V gene TRBV7-8; D gene uncertain. The CDR3 covers 12 residues. Germline V gene sequence: CDR1 SGHVS, CDR2 FQNEAQ. Deletions cut 1 base from V and 8 bases from J, with 8 bases between. CDR3 amino acids: CASSLGSTEAFF. In DNA, the CDR3 is TGTGCCAGCAGCTTAGGGTCCACCGAAGCTTTCTTT.

The chain carries TRBV20-1 and TRBJ2-5, with a possible D match to TRBD2 (6 bases). V dropped 7 bases and J dropped 2 bases, with 8 bases sitting between them. The CDR3 sequence is 11 residues long. Germline V lookup: CDR1 DFQATT, CDR2 SNEGSKA (reference sequence). CDR3 loop: CSVDYQETQYF. CDR3 nucleotide sequence: TGCAGTGTGGACTATCAAGAGACCCAGTACTTC.

The rearrangement joins TRBV11-2 to TRBJ2-1; TRBD1 agrees at 8 bases. Germline V gene lookup returns CDR1 SGHAT and CDR2 FQNNGV. This CDR3 spans 15 amino acids. J lost 4 bases, V lost 4 bases, and 6 bases had no gene match. The CDR3 protein is CASSSRQGMYNEQFF. CDR3 nucleotide sequence: TGTGCCAGCAGCTCCCGACAGGGGATGTACAATGAGCAGTTCTTC.

Notes on this clone: Other DNA sequences in the same sample also yield this CDR3. V usage is TRBV27 and J usage is TRBJ1-2; D may be TRBD1 (5 bases). This CDR3 is built from 13 residues. Germline values: CDR1 MNHEY, CDR2 SMNVEV (reference sequence). Trimming removed 2 bases from V and 3 bases from J, with 7 bases in between. The CDR3 sequence: CASSLGQDYGYTF. The CDR3 DNA reads TGTGCCAGCAGTTTAGGACAAGACTATGGCTACACCTTC.

This clone was seen a few times. The chain couples TRBV4-1 to TRBJ1-2; D might be TRBD1 (6 bases). Trimming left V 1 base short and J 3 bases short, with 12 bases between. The CDR3 contains 15 residues. Per germline, CDR1 MGHRA and CDR2 YSYEKL. CDR3 DNA: TGCGCCAGCAGCCAAGCACAGGGCCTTGACTATGGCTACACCTTC. Protein product: CASSQAQGLDYGYTF.

The genes are TRBV28 and TRBJ1-5; TRBD1 matches at 7 bases. CDR1 MDHEN and CDR2 SYDVKM come from the germline V gene. The V segment lost 6 bases and the J segment 5 bases; nucleotides outside the gene matches: 16. This CDR3 comprises 17 residues. Here the CDR3 DNA reads TGTGCCAGCAGCCACGGGACAGTTGGGGGCCCTTATCAGCCCCAGCATTTT. It translates to CASSHGTVGGPYQPQHF.

The rearrangement joins TRBV11-2 to TRBJ2-1; TRBD2 matches 11 bases. Germline CDR1 is SGHAT and CDR2 is FQNNGV. The CDR3 has 16 residues. V was clipped by 3 bases and J by 6 bases; unmatched bases: 7. The CDR3 nucleotides are TGTGCCAGCAGCTTCCAACTAGCGGGAGATCCCAATGAGCAGTTCTTC. Protein: CASSFQLAGDPNEQFF.

This clone turned up a few times. The J gene is TRBJ2-1, the V gene TRBV11-3, with TRBD2 identical over 11 bases. The CDR3 spans 16 residues. Germline V gives CDR1 SGHNT, CDR2 YENEEA. J lost 4 bases, V lost 1 base, and 3 bases had no gene match. CDR3 in amino acids: CASSLGLAGGYNEQFF. In DNA, the CDR3 is TGTGCCAGCAGCTTAGGCCTAGCGGGAGGATACAATGAGCAGTTCTTC.

The V call is TRBV11-1, the J call TRBJ2-1; D unclear. Trimming took off 3 bases at V and 6 bases at J, with 3 bases between the two ends. The CDR3 is 11 amino acids. Germline CDR1 reads SGHAT; CDR2 reads FQDESV (reference sequence). CDR3: CASSFLNEQFF. As DNA, the CDR3 is TGTGCCAGCAGCTTTCTCAATGAGCAGTTCTTC. Full variable domain (missing parts from reference TRBV11-1 and TRBJ2-1): EAEVAQSPRYKITEKSQAVAFWCDPISGHATLYWYRQILGQGPELLVQFQDESVVDDSQLPKDRFSAERLKGVDSTLKIQPAELGDSAMYLCASSFLNEQFFGPGTRLTVL.

The CDR3 loop reads CASSAHRAAGEQFF. In DNA, the CDR3 is TGTGCCAGCAGCGCACATCGTGCAGCGGGAGAGCAGTTCTTC. This chain uses TRBV28 with TRBJ2-1; 7 nucleotides match TRBD2. Trimming took 6 bases from V and 10 from J; bases not matched to a gene: 12. This CDR3 spans 14 amino acids. Germline V lookup: CDR1 MDHEN, CDR2 SYDVKM.

The chain links TRBV6-4 to TRBJ2-3; the D gene is possibly TRBD1 (6 bases). Trimming took off 3 bases at V and 6 bases at J, with 16 bases between the two ends. Germline V gene lookup returns CDR1 MRHNA and CDR2 SNTAGT. This CDR3 has 15 amino acids. The DNA of the CDR3 is TGTGCCAGCAGTGAGACAGGCCTATCCGGGGATACGCAGTATTTT. As protein: CASSETGLSGDTQYF.

This chain links TRBV9 with TRBJ2-3; D gene uncertain. Germline CDR1 is SGDLS and CDR2 is YYNGEE. The CDR3 loop spans 14 amino acids. Trimming removed 7 bases from V and 2 bases from J, with 14 bases in between. The CDR3 region has the DNA TGTGCCAGCTCCCTCCAGGACGTCACAGATACGCAGTATTTT. Amino acids: CASSLQDVTDTQYF.

This clone was observed a single time. This rearrangement joins TRBV10-3 to TRBJ2-1, with D tentatively TRBD1 (6 bases). Deletions cut 7 bases from V and 6 bases from J, with 10 bases between. CDR1 and CDR2 from the germline V gene are ENHRY and SYGVKD. This CDR3 comprises 12 residues. In DNA, the CDR3 is TGTGCCATCAAAGGACAGTCCAATGAGCAGTTCTTC. Amino acid sequence: CAIKGQSNEQFF.

The chain combines TRBV28 with TRBJ2-5; D unresolved. The CDR3 covers 12 residues. Germline CDR1 and CDR2: MDHEN and SYDVKM. Trimming cost V 3 bases and J 9 bases, with 11 bases left between them. The CDR3 reads CASSFRGFAQYF. As DNA, the CDR3 is TGTGCCAGCAGTTTTAGAGGATTTGCCCAGTACTTC. The variable domain in full, completed from reference TRBV28 and TRBJ2-5, reads DVKVTQSSRYLVKRTGEKVFLECVQDMDHENMFWYRQDPGLGLRLIYFSYDVKMKEKGDIPEGYSVSREKKERFSLILESASTNQTSMYLCASSFRGFAQYFGPGTRLLVL.

The DNA of the CDR3 is TGTGCCAGCAGTACGGGGGGTCCTAACACTGAAGCTTTCTTT. It encodes CASSTGGPNTEAFF. The chain combines TRBV7-6 with TRBJ1-1; D perhaps matches TRBD1 (5 bases). Germline-derived CDR1 and CDR2 are SGHVS and FNYEAQ. CDR3 length equals 14 residues. V lost 6 bases and J 2 bases, leaving 13 bases between the germline ends.

This chain connects TRBV28 to TRBJ1-2; TRBD1 might be the D (6 bases). The V gene lost 2 bases and the J gene lost 3 bases, with 10 bases spanning the gap. CDR1 and CDR2 (germline): MDHEN, SYDVKM. The length of the CDR3 is 14 residues. CDR3 sequence reads: CASSLGGQDYGYTF. CDR3 sequence (DNA): TGTGCCAGCAGTTTAGGGGGCCAGGACTATGGCTACACCTTC.

The chain is built from TRBV6-6 and TRBJ1-1, with unresolved D. The CDR3 totals 15 residues. Trimming stripped 7 bases from V and 1 base from J, with 16 bases between. Germline CDR1 is MNHNY and CDR2 is SVGAGI (reference sequence). The CDR3: CASTARADKNTEAFF. CDR3 bases: TGTGCCAGCACAGCCCGGGCAGACAAGAACACTGAAGCTTTCTTT.

Here the CDR3 reads CASRFGLAGTDTQYF. In DNA form, the CDR3 reads TGCGCCAGCAGATTCGGACTAGCGGGCACAGATACGCAGTATTTT. The J gene is TRBJ2-3, the V gene TRBV5-1, with TRBD2 identical over 10 bases. The CDR3 has 15 residues. CDR1 SGHRS and CDR2 YFSETQ come from the germline V gene. Losses at the gene ends were 5 bases for V and 1 base for J; bases not matched to a gene: 4.

The chain links TRBV6-5 to TRBJ2-1; a possible D gene is TRBD1 (5 bases). This CDR3 has 15 amino acids. Germline V gives CDR1 MNHEY, CDR2 SVGAGI. V lost 4 bases and J lost 7, with 17 bases in between. The CDR3 protein is CASSLGRAVVNEQFF. DNA of the CDR3: TGTGCCAGCAGTTTGGGCAGGGCGGTTGTTAATGAGCAGTTCTTC.

The chain uses TRBV29-1 and TRBJ1-1, with no clear D. V was shortened by 7 bases and J by 5 bases, with 14 bases between the two germline ends. Germline V CDR1 and CDR2: SQVTM, ANQGSEA. The CDR3 length is 12 residues. CDR3 protein: CSAGWVGTEAFF. CDR3 DNA: TGCAGCGCCGGATGGGTGGGTACTGAAGCTTTCTTT.

CDR3 loop: CASSQTGTGDTGELFF. CDR3 sequence (DNA): TGCGCCAGCAGCCAAACCGGGACAGGAGACACCGGGGAGCTGTTTTTT. The genes are TRBV4-1 and TRBJ2-2; 8 nucleotides line up with TRBD1. This CDR3 has 16 residues. Losses at the gene ends were 2 bases for V and 3 bases for J; bases not matched to a gene: 5. Germline CDR1 MGHRA, CDR2 YSYEKL.

The gene calls are TRBV18 and TRBJ2-1, with TRBD2 as a possible D gene (5 bases). Trimming shortened V by 2 bases and J by 2 bases, and 10 bases separated the two germline ends. CDR3 length equals 15 residues. Germline CDR1 reads KGHSH; CDR2 reads LQKENI. CDR3 sequence reads: CASSPALVTYNEQFF. The CDR3 DNA follows: TGTGCCAGCTCACCAGCACTAGTGACCTACAATGAGCAGTTCTTC.

This chain connects TRBV29-1 to TRBJ2-3; 9 nucleotides agree with TRBD2. Germline CDR1 is SQVTM and CDR2 is ANQGSEA. With V trimmed by 6 bases and J by 4 bases, 11 bases remained unmatched. The CDR3 spans 15 residues. CDR3 loop: CSVIGGTSSSDTQYF. CDR3 in DNA: TGCAGCGTCATCGGTGGGACTAGCTCGTCAGATACGCAGTATTTT.